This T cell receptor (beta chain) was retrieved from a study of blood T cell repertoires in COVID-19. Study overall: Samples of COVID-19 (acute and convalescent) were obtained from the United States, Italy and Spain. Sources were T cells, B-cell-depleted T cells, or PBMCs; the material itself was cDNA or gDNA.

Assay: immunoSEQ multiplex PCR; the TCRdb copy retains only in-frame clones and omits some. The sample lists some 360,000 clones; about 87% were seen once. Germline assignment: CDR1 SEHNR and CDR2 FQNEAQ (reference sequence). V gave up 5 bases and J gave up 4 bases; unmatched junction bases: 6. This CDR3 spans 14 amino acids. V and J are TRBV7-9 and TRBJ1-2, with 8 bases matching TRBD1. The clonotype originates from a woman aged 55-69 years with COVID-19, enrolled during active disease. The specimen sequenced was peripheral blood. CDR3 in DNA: TGTGCCAGCAGCCGGGGACAGGATGTCTATGGCTACACCTTC. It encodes CASSRGQDVYGYTF.